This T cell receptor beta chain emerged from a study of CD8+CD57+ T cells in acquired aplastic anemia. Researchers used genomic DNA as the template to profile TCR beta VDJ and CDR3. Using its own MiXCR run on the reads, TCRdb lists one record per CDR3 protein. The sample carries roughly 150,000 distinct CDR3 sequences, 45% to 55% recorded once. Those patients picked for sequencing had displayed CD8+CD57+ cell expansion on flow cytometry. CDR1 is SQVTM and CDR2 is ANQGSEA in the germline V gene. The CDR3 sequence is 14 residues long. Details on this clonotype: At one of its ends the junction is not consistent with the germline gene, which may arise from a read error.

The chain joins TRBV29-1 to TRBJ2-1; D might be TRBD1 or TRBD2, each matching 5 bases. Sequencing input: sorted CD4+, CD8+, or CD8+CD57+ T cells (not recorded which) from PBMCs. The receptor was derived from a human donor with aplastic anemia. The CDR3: CSVTQEAINNGQFF. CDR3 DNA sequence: TGCAGCGTTACACAGGAGGCTATAAACAATGGGCAGTTCTTC.